What follows are 5 T cell receptor beta chains derived from one specimen sequenced in a study of CD8 T cells in ankylosing spondylitis (dated by TCRdb to 2015 to 2018). No antigen has been assigned to these receptors. Library generation was performed with 5' RACE. The instrument given in TCRdb is Illumina HiSeq 2500. TCRdb ran its own pipeline on the public reads, namely fastp trimming at Q25 and MiXCR clone calling, and kept in-frame beta chains. CDR3 protein sequences are deduplicated, and each keeps its most common genes and DNA. Recorded for this sample are approximately 500,000 distinct CDR3 sequences; more than 9.5% of them occurred a single time. The ten most abundant clones make up around 6.8% of the sample. The paper's findings and limits, for the study overall: Blood from ankylosing spondylitis patients appeared to be characterized by a TCR beta motif composed of roughly eight highly homologous amino acid variants.

The sequencing sample was made of blood, either unsorted or a sorted T cell fraction (not recorded which). The receptor set was obtained from a male donor with ankylosing spondylitis.

This clonotype was seen at least ten times. The V call is TRBV27, the J call TRBJ2-5; D possibly corresponds to TRBD2 (6 bases). Trimming stripped 3 bases from V and 4 bases from J, with 18 bases between. There are 16 residues in the CDR3. Germline loops: CDR1 MNHEY, CDR2 SMNVEV (reference sequence). Written as DNA, the CDR3 is TGTGCCAGCAGTTTCCAGTTCCGTACGGGGGTAGAGACCCAGTACTTC. The encoded protein is CASSFQFRTGVETQYF.

In this sample, this clonotype turned up a few times. This chain joins TRBV11-2 and TRBJ1-5; D unresolved. Germline CDR1 SGHAT, CDR2 FQNNGV. The CDR3 runs 14 residues. The ends were cut back, 4 bases at V and 6 bases at J, with 13 bases in the middle. As DNA, the CDR3 is TGTGCCAGCAGCTCCGGAGTTTCGGGTCAGCCCCAGCATTTT. Protein sequence: CASSSGVSGQPQHF.

The V and J genes are TRBV21-1 and TRBJ1-4; TRBD1, the table's D call, lacks a check against the DNA. TRBV21-1 is annotated as a pseudogene. The CDR3 spans 16 residues. In nucleotides, the CDR3 is TGTGCCAGCAGCAAAGGTCCAGGGAGTCTTAATGAAAAACTGTTTTTT. Translating it yields CASSKGPGSLNEKLFF.

V and J are TRBV7-2 and TRBJ2-1; 13 bases are a match to TRBD2. With V trimmed by 6 bases and J by 4 bases, 9 bases remained unmatched. CDR1 SGHTA and CDR2 FQGNSA come from the germline V gene. This CDR3 region has 17 residues. The CDR3 here is CASRRTSGSNGYNEQFF. CDR3 in DNA: TGTGCCAGCAGAAGGACTAGCGGGAGCAACGGATACAATGAGCAGTTCTTC.

In this sample, this clonotype turned up a few times. V is TRBV12-3 or TRBV12-4 and J is TRBJ2-1; D call uncertain. V was shortened by 1 base and J by 4 bases, with 11 bases between the two germline ends. The CDR3 has 15 residues. CDR3 sequence: CASSLGPGAYNEQFF. CDR3 sequence (DNA): TGTGCCAGCAGTTTAGGGCCAGGTGCATACAATGAGCAGTTCTTC.